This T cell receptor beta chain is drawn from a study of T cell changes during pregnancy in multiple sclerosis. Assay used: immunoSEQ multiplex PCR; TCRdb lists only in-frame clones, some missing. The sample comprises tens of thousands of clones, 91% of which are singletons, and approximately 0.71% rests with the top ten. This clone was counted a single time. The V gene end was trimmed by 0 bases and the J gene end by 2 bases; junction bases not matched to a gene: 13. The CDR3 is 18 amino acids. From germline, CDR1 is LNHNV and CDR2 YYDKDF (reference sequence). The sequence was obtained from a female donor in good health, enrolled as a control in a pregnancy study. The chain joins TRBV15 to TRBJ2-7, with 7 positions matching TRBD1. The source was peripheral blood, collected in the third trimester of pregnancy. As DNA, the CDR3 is TGTGCCACCAGCAGAGATCGACTGACAGGGAGTATCGCCTACGAGCAGTACTTC. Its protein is CATSRDRLTGSIAYEQYF.